Listed below are T cell receptor beta chains from one sample, sequenced in a study of blood T cells in healthy people across ages. MiXCR, run by TCRdb on the 5' RACE reads, gives a single entry per CDR3 protein. The data hold around 1.5 million distinct CDR3 sequences, with around 59% observed a single time. Sequences were obtained from blood. The receptor source for this set is a man younger than 30 in good health. Both conserved end residues are part of each CDR3. D genes are given only for firm matches. Size is stated for part of the rows, as once, few or many counts, or as a class when the clone is expanded.

v_gene: TRBV7-9
j_gene: TRBJ2-7
d_gene: .
abundance: .
CDR3nt: TGTGCCAGCACTAACTCTGTTGAGCAGTACTTC
CDR3aa: CASTNSVEQYF

v_gene: TRBV13
j_gene: TRBJ2-1
d_gene: .
abundance: once
CDR3nt: TGTGCCAGCAGCTCCAGGGGGGCAGGGGTCCTTTACAATGAGCAGTTCTTC
CDR3aa: CASSSRGAGVLYNEQFF

v_gene: TRBV20-1
j_gene: TRBJ2-5
d_gene: .
abundance: .
CDR3nt: TGCAGTGCGCAAAATAGCGAGTTGGTGGAGACCCAGTACTTC
CDR3aa: CSAQNSELVETQYF

v_gene: TRBV10-3
j_gene: TRBJ2-7
d_gene: TRBD2
abundance: once
CDR3nt: TGTGCCATCAGTGAGTCGACGAGGGGAGGGAGGAACGAGCAGTACTTC
CDR3aa: CAISESTRGGRNEQYF

v_gene: TRBV2
j_gene: TRBJ2-3
d_gene: .
abundance: .
CDR3nt: TGTGCCAGCAGCGCCGGGACTGCTAGCACAGATACGCAGTATTTT
CDR3aa: CASSAGTASTDTQYF

v_gene: TRBV27
j_gene: TRBJ2-7
d_gene: .
abundance: .
CDR3nt: TGTGCCAGCAGCCCACTAGCAAGGGGGGCCTACGAGCAGTACTTC
CDR3aa: CASSPLARGAYEQYF

v_gene: TRBV11-2
j_gene: TRBJ2-2
d_gene: .
abundance: .
CDR3nt: TGTGCCAGCAGCTTAGGGTTTGCCGGCTCGAACACCGGGGAGCTGTTTTTT
CDR3aa: CASSLGFAGSNTGELFF

v_gene: TRBV6-5
j_gene: TRBJ2-1
d_gene: TRBD1
abundance: .
CDR3nt: TGTGCCAGCAGTTACTCCGAGCCCGGGACAGGCTCCTACAATGAGCAGTTCTTC
CDR3aa: CASSYSEPGTGSYNEQFF

v_gene: TRBV29-1
j_gene: TRBJ2-7
d_gene: .
abundance: few
CDR3nt: TGCAGCGCCAGGCCCCAGGCTTCGTACGAGCAGTACTTC
CDR3aa: CSARPQASYEQYF

v_gene: TRBV11-2
j_gene: TRBJ2-1
d_gene: TRBD2
abundance: .
CDR3nt: TGTGCCAGCATCCTAATGCTGGGACTAGGTTTCCATGAGCAGTTCTTC
CDR3aa: CASILMLGLGFHEQFF

v_gene: TRBV4-1
j_gene: TRBJ1-2
d_gene: .
abundance: .
CDR3nt: TGCGCCAGCAGCCCTGACCCCCGGGAGTTCTATGGCTACACCTTC
CDR3aa: CASSPDPREFYGYTF

v_gene: TRBV6-1
j_gene: TRBJ2-3
d_gene: TRBD2
abundance: .
CDR3nt: TGTGCCAGCACTCGCTCCGGCGGGGGGGCTACCACAGATACGCAGTATTTT
CDR3aa: CASTRSGGGATTDTQYF

v_gene: TRBV4-2
j_gene: TRBJ1-2
d_gene: TRBD1
abundance: .
CDR3nt: TGTGCCAGCAGCCAGGATTTTGACAGGGTGGTCTATGGCTACACCTTC
CDR3aa: CASSQDFDRVVYGYTF

v_gene: TRBV20-1
j_gene: TRBJ2-7
d_gene: TRBD1
abundance: .
CDR3nt: TGCAGTGCTTGGGACAGCAACAACTCCTACGAGCAGTACTTC
CDR3aa: CSAWDSNNSYEQYF

v_gene: TRBV4-1
j_gene: TRBJ1-2
d_gene: .
abundance: once
CDR3nt: TGCGCCAGCAGCCAAGCGGAGGGCGATGGCTACACCTTC
CDR3aa: CASSQAEGDGYTF

v_gene: TRBV5-1
j_gene: TRBJ2-3
d_gene: .
abundance: many
CDR3nt: TGCGCCAGCAGCTTGGTGGGTGCGGGGTCAGGGGCCACCGATACGCAGTATTTT
CDR3aa: CASSLVGAGSGATDTQYF

v_gene: TRBV20-1
j_gene: TRBJ2-2
d_gene: .
abundance: .
CDR3nt: TGCAGTGCCAAAGGGGCGACCAACACCGGGGAGCTGTTTTTT
CDR3aa: CSAKGATNTGELFF

v_gene: TRBV5-6
j_gene: TRBJ2-5
d_gene: .
abundance: few
CDR3nt: TGTGCCAGCAGCTTGGAGGGGGTCTGGGAGACCCAGTACTTC
CDR3aa: CASSLEGVWETQYF

v_gene: TRBV7-8
j_gene: TRBJ1-2
d_gene: TRBD1
abundance: few
CDR3nt: TGTGCCAGCAGCCTTGGACAGGACCCTAACTATGGCTACACCTTC
CDR3aa: CASSLGQDPNYGYTF

v_gene: TRBV9
j_gene: TRBJ2-4
d_gene: .
abundance: .
CDR3nt: TGTGCCAGCAGCGGAGCCGTTTCAGGTTTAAACATTCAGTACTTC
CDR3aa: CASSGAVSGLNIQYF

v_gene: TRBV6-6
j_gene: TRBJ2-5
d_gene: TRBD2
abundance: .
CDR3nt: TGTGCCAGCAGTTGGGGGAGCGGGGGGGTCCAAGAGACCCAGTACTTC
CDR3aa: CASSWGSGGVQETQYF

v_gene: TRBV3-1
j_gene: TRBJ2-5
d_gene: .
abundance: few
CDR3nt: TGTGCCAGCAGCCCGTCGGGGGGCTCAGAGACCCAGTACTTC
CDR3aa: CASSPSGGSETQYF

v_gene: TRBV20-1
j_gene: TRBJ2-6
d_gene: .
abundance: .
CDR3nt: TGCAGTGCTTTCAATCCAGGGATTGGGGCCAACGTCCTGACTTTC
CDR3aa: CSAFNPGIGANVLTF

v_gene: TRBV10-3
j_gene: TRBJ2-7
d_gene: .
abundance: .
CDR3nt: TGTGCCATCAGTGTGAGTCGCGAGCAGTACTTC
CDR3aa: CAISVSREQYF

v_gene: TRBV29-1
j_gene: TRBJ2-1
d_gene: TRBD2
abundance: .
CDR3nt: TGCAGCGTTGAAGAAGCTAGCGGGGGGGTTTACAATGAGCAGTTCTTC
CDR3aa: CSVEEASGGVYNEQFF

v_gene: TRBV7-9
j_gene: TRBJ2-7
d_gene: .
abundance: .
CDR3nt: TGTGCCAGCAGCTTAGTCGGGAGAGGGGACTACGAGCAGTACTTC
CDR3aa: CASSLVGRGDYEQYF

v_gene: TRBV20-1
j_gene: TRBJ1-4
d_gene: .
abundance: .
CDR3nt: TGCAGTGCTAGAGATTACCGGGGGAAGACCTCAACTAATGAAAAACTGTTTTTT
CDR3aa: CSARDYRGKTSTNEKLFF

v_gene: TRBV29-1
j_gene: TRBJ2-1
d_gene: TRBD2
abundance: .
CDR3nt: TGCAGCGTTGACGGCGGGAGAAACTACAATGAGCAGTTCTTC
CDR3aa: CSVDGGRNYNEQFF

v_gene: TRBV13
j_gene: TRBJ2-4
d_gene: .
abundance: .
CDR3nt: TGTGCCAGCACCAGTTCGGAACTAGCCAAAAACATTCAGTACTTC
CDR3aa: CASTSSELAKNIQYF

v_gene: TRBV27
j_gene: TRBJ2-1
d_gene: .
abundance: few
CDR3nt: TGTGCCAGCAGTTTGGCACTAGCTTCGGCAAATGAGCAGTTCTTC
CDR3aa: CASSLALASANEQFF

v_gene: TRBV10-1
j_gene: TRBJ2-6
d_gene: .
abundance: .
CDR3nt: TGCGCCAGCAGTGAGTCAGGAACCTCCAACGTCCTGACTTTC
CDR3aa: CASSESGTSNVLTF

v_gene: TRBV11-2
j_gene: TRBJ2-5
d_gene: .
abundance: .
CDR3nt: TGTGCCAGCAGCTCCCCCGAGGGTCGTTACCAAGAGACCCAGTACTTC
CDR3aa: CASSSPEGRYQETQYF

v_gene: TRBV14
j_gene: TRBJ2-7
d_gene: .
abundance: .
CDR3nt: TGTGCCAGCAGCGAAACGTACTACCCCTCCTACGAGCAGTACTTC
CDR3aa: CASSETYYPSYEQYF

v_gene: TRBV28
j_gene: TRBJ2-7
d_gene: .
abundance: .
CDR3nt: TGTGCCAGCAGTGTGGCCGGTTGGTCCTACGAGCAGTACTTC
CDR3aa: CASSVAGWSYEQYF

v_gene: TRBV7-8
j_gene: TRBJ1-1
d_gene: TRBD1
abundance: .
CDR3nt: TGTGCCAGCAGCTTAGTCCAGGGGGGTGAAGCTTTCTTT
CDR3aa: CASSLVQGGEAFF

v_gene: TRBV7-2
j_gene: TRBJ1-2
d_gene: .
abundance: .
CDR3nt: TGTGCCAGCAGCTTAGACTCGGCGAGGGGCTACACCTTC
CDR3aa: CASSLDSARGYTF

v_gene: TRBV27
j_gene: TRBJ2-7
d_gene: TRBD2
abundance: few
CDR3nt: TGTGCCAGCAGCTTATCTCCCAGCGGGAGCTACGAGCAGTACTTC
CDR3aa: CASSLSPSGSYEQYF

v_gene: TRBV6-2/TRBV6-3
j_gene: TRBJ2-5
d_gene: .
abundance: .
CDR3nt: TGTGCCAGCAGTTCCCCTGGGACGGTACAAGAGACCCAGTACTTC
CDR3aa: CASSSPGTVQETQYF

v_gene: TRBV11-2
j_gene: TRBJ2-3
d_gene: .
abundance: .
CDR3nt: TGTGCCAGCAGCGCCTGGCGGAGCCCCAGCACAGATACGCAGTATTTT
CDR3aa: CASSAWRSPSTDTQYF

v_gene: TRBV6-6
j_gene: TRBJ1-2
d_gene: .
abundance: .
CDR3nt: TGTGCCAGCAGACCCTTTAAAGCGGGGAACTATGGCTACACCTTC
CDR3aa: CASRPFKAGNYGYTF

v_gene: TRBV20-1
j_gene: TRBJ2-7
d_gene: TRBD1
abundance: once
CDR3nt: TGCAGTGCAGGAAGTGTGGGACAGGGCGCCGAGCAGTACTTC
CDR3aa: CSAGSVGQGAEQYF

v_gene: TRBV7-2
j_gene: TRBJ2-2
d_gene: TRBD2
abundance: .
CDR3nt: TGTGCCAGCAGCTCGGGGACTATACGCACCGGGGAGCTGTTTTTT
CDR3aa: CASSSGTIRTGELFF

v_gene: TRBV29-1
j_gene: TRBJ2-6
d_gene: .
abundance: .
CDR3nt: TGCAGCGTCGGCCCTGCTGGGGCCAACGTCCTGACTTTC
CDR3aa: CSVGPAGANVLTF

v_gene: TRBV14
j_gene: TRBJ2-5
d_gene: .
abundance: few
CDR3nt: TGTGCCAGCAGCCAAGATTACCTTGGGGGACCTGGAAAGACCCAGTACTTC
CDR3aa: CASSQDYLGGPGKTQYF

v_gene: TRBV6-6
j_gene: TRBJ1-1
d_gene: .
abundance: .
CDR3nt: TGTGCCAGCAGTCCGGGGCTAAAGGGGACTGAAGCTTTCTTT
CDR3aa: CASSPGLKGTEAFF

v_gene: TRBV7-2
j_gene: TRBJ2-5
d_gene: .
abundance: few
CDR3nt: TGTGCCAGCAGCACGATGGAGACCCAGTACTTC
CDR3aa: CASSTMETQYF

v_gene: TRBV7-7
j_gene: TRBJ2-5
d_gene: .
abundance: once
CDR3nt: TGTGCTAGCAGCCCCCTTGAGGAAAGCGAGACCCAGTACTTC
CDR3aa: CASSPLEESETQYF

v_gene: TRBV20-1
j_gene: TRBJ1-5
d_gene: .
abundance: .
CDR3nt: TGCAGTGCTAGAGCAGGGGCTGACAATCAGCCCCAGCATTTT
CDR3aa: CSARAGADNQPQHF

v_gene: TRBV9
j_gene: TRBJ2-3
d_gene: .
abundance: .
CDR3nt: TGTGCCAGCAGCGTAGCGGCGGAGCACACAGATACGCAGTATTTT
CDR3aa: CASSVAAEHTDTQYF

v_gene: TRBV5-1
j_gene: TRBJ2-3
d_gene: TRBD2
abundance: .
CDR3nt: TGCGCCAGCGGCTACAATCCGGGACTAGCAAGTATAAATACGCAGTATTTT
CDR3aa: CASGYNPGLASINTQYF